The 17 T cell receptor beta chains listed next were all sequenced from one sample in a study of blood T cell repertoires in COVID-19. Some clones are missing from TCRdb's copy, which holds only in-frame ones; the method was immunoSEQ multiplex PCR. The sample yields fewer than 350,000 clones, about 83% seen once. The sample comprised PBMCs or T cells enriched from blood (not recorded which). Receptors were obtained from a woman aged 40-49 years who had recovered from COVID-19.

As regards this clone: One end of the junction fails to match germline, which may point to a read error. This chain uses TRBV13 with TRBJ2-2; 7 bases are a match to TRBD2. CDR3 size: 11 residues. Germline V gene sequence: CDR1 PRHDT, CDR2 FYEKMQ (reference sequence). The CDR3 region is CASSRNREVFF. The CDR3 coding sequence is TGTGCCAGCAGCAGAAACCGGGAGGTGTTTTTT.

The rearrangement uses TRBV7-3 and TRBJ2-1; a possible D gene is TRBD2 (6 bases). Looked up from germline, CDR1 is SGHTA and CDR2 is FQGTGA. V gave up 2 bases and J gave up 7 bases, with 12 bases separating them. CDR3 length equals 14 residues. Here the CDR3 DNA reads TGTGCCAGCAGCTTAGGGGGAGGAGGTAATGAGCAGTTCTTC. This codes for CASSLGGGGNEQFF.

The chain joins TRBV30 to TRBJ2-1; 11 bases match TRBD2. Looked up from germline, CDR1 is GTSNPN and CDR2 is SVGIG (reference sequence). J was trimmed by 5 bases and V by 8 bases; bases with no gene match: 11. The CDR3 totals 15 residues. The CDR3: CAGTSGIGKDNEQFF. The CDR3 DNA reads TGTGCCGGGACTAGCGGTATCGGAAAGGACAATGAGCAGTTCTTC.

The chain recombines TRBV15 with TRBJ2-1, with D perhaps matching TRBD2 (6 bases). This CDR3 region has 12 residues. The V end was cut by 5 bases, the J end by 9 bases, with 11 bases between. Germline lookup yields CDR1 LNHNV and CDR2 YYDKDF (reference sequence). CDR3 nucleotides: TGTGCCACCAGCGTGCGGGGAGGTGAGCAGTTCTTC. Protein sequence: CATSVRGGEQFF.

The chain couples TRBV2 to TRBJ2-7; possible D gene TRBD2, 6 bases. CDR1 is SNHLY, CDR2 FYNNEI, per germline. This CDR3 spans 20 amino acids. V lost 2 bases and J lost 3, with 29 bases in between. CDR3 region: CASSEIGASRVGEAGYEQYF. CDR3 sequence (DNA): TGTGCCAGCAGTGAAATAGGGGCTTCCCGGGTAGGGGAGGCCGGCTACGAGCAGTACTTC.

The rearrangement links TRBV3-1 (or the pseudogene TRBV3-2) to TRBJ1-6, with TRBD1 matching 7 bases. Germline V CDR1 and CDR2: LGHDT, YNNKEL (reference sequence). The CDR3 totals 15 residues. Losses at the gene ends were 4 bases for V and 5 bases for J; bases not matched to a gene: 5. CDR3 in DNA: TGTGCCAGCAGCCGCGCGGGACAGCATAATTCACCCCTCCACTTT. It encodes CASSRAGQHNSPLHF.

The V gene is TRBV4-3, the J gene TRBJ1-3, with a possible D match to TRBD1 (5 bases). Germline CDR1 and CDR2: LGHNA and YSLEER. This CDR3 is 18 amino acids long. V gave up 1 base and J gave up 8 bases, with 24 bases separating them. The CDR3: CASSQGAGGSPVQDTIYF. The CDR3 DNA follows: TGCGCCAGCAGCCAAGGGGCGGGGGGAAGCCCGGTTCAAGACACCATATATTTT.

The chain combines TRBV5-1 with TRBJ2-7; TRBD2 matches at 10 bases. Trimming took 0 bases from V and 6 from J; bases not matched to a gene: 6. The CDR3 sequence is 15 residues long. Germline-derived CDR1 and CDR2 are SGHRS and YFSETQ. Here the CDR3 reads CASSLGLAGVSEQYF. Here the CDR3 DNA reads TGCGCCAGCAGCTTGGGTCTAGCGGGAGTGTCCGAGCAGTACTTC.

The chain recombines TRBV3-1 (or the pseudogene TRBV3-2) with TRBJ1-5, with D unresolved. This CDR3 is built from 14 residues. Per the germline V gene, CDR1 is LGHDT and CDR2 is YNNKEL (reference sequence). Trimming left V 1 base short and J 10 bases short, with 14 bases between. DNA for the CDR3: TGTGCCAGCAGCCAAGGCGAGATTTCTTGTCCCCAGCATTTT. Its translation: CASSQGEISCPQHF.

A few counts support this clone. The chain uses TRBV28 and TRBJ2-7; 9 bases align to TRBD2. V trimming: 5 bases; J trimming: 9 bases; junction bases outside the gene matches: 8. Germline lookup yields CDR1 MDHEN and CDR2 SYDVKM. CDR3 length equals 13 residues. DNA of the CDR3: TGTGCCAGCAGTGGGGGACTAGCACTCCCGCAGTACTTC. Amino acids: CASSGGLALPQYF.

The chain carries TRBV21-1 and TRBJ2-5; the table's D call TRBD1 went unverified against the DNA. TRBV21-1 is a pseudogene locus. The CDR3 extends over 16 amino acids. CDR3 nucleotide sequence: TGTGCCAGCAGCGGCCCCCGGGACAGGGGGGGGAAGACCCAGTACTTC. This gives the protein CASSGPRDRGGKTQYF.

The V gene is TRBV19, the J gene TRBJ2-1; no clear D. In germline, CDR1 is LNHDA, CDR2 SQIVND (reference sequence). The CDR3 runs 12 residues. The germline V and J ends were trimmed by 9 bases and 3 bases, with 9 bases remaining between them. CDR3 in DNA: TGTGCCAGCGGTGCGGTCTACAATGAGCAGTTCTTC. Translated, it gives CASGAVYNEQFF. The full variable domain, completed using reference TRBV19 and TRBJ2-1, is DGGITQSPKYLFRKEGQNVTLSCEQNLNHDAMYWYRQDPGQGLRLIYYSQIVNDFQKGDIAEGYSVSREKKESFPLTVTSAQKNPTAFYLCASGAVYNEQFFGPGTRLTVL.

The J gene is TRBJ2-5, the V gene TRBV4-1; weak D call: TRBD1 (6 bases). CDR1 MGHRA and CDR2 YSYEKL come from the germline V gene. Trimming took off 4 bases at V and 5 bases at J, with 11 bases between the two ends. This CDR3 is built from 13 residues. This CDR3 reads CASSRTVGETQYF. CDR3 nucleotide sequence: TGCGCCAGCAGCCGGACAGTTGGGGAGACCCAGTACTTC.

The chain recombines TRBV28 with TRBJ2-2; D remains unclear. The ends were cut back, 4 bases at V and 7 bases at J, with 4 bases in the middle. The CDR3 is made up of 11 amino acids. Germline V lookup: CDR1 MDHEN, CDR2 SYDVKM. CDR3 DNA sequence: TGTGCCAGCAGTTCAATCGGGGAGCTGTTTTTT. Translated, it gives CASSSIGELFF.

The chain joins TRBV3-1 (or the pseudogene TRBV3-2) to TRBJ2-5; the match to TRBD1 covers 8 bases. This CDR3 spans 13 amino acids. The germline CDR1 and CDR2 sequences are LGHDT and YNNKEL (reference sequence). Trimming at V came to 8 bases and at J to 2 bases, leaving 4 bases not matched to a gene. CDR3 in amino acids: CASGTGGQETQYF. Here the CDR3 DNA reads TGTGCCAGCGGAACAGGGGGACAAGAGACCCAGTACTTC.

The genes are TRBV28 and TRBJ2-7; D is possibly TRBD2 (6 bases). CDR3 size: 13 residues. The V end was cut by 4 bases, the J end by 3 bases, with 10 bases between. Germline CDR1 and CDR2: MDHEN and SYDVKM. The CDR3 region is CASSSAGLYEQYF. DNA for the CDR3: TGTGCCAGCAGTTCTGCGGGACTCTACGAGCAGTACTTC.

CDR3 nucleotide sequence: TGTGCCAGCAGCGTAGATCCACAGAACACTGAAGCTTTCTTT. It is translated as CASSVDPQNTEAFF. The chain links TRBV9 to TRBJ1-1; D is unresolved. This CDR3 comprises 14 residues. Trimming took 0 bases from V and 1 from J, leaving 7 bases between them. The germline V gene has CDR1 SGDLS and CDR2 YYNGEE.